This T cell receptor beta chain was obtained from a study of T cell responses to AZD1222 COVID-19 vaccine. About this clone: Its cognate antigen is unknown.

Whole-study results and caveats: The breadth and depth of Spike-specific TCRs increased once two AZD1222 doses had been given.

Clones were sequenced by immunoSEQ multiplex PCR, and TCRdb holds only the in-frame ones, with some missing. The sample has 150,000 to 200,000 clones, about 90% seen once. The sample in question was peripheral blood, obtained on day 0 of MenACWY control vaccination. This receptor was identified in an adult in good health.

The CDR3 protein is CASSPRTTSNQPQHF. DNA for the CDR3: TGTGCCAGCAGCCCCCGAACTACCAGCAATCAGCCCCAGCATTTT. The chain combines TRBV7-8 with TRBJ1-5; D is uncertain. Germline CDR1 is SGHVS and CDR2 is FQNEAQ. There are 15 residues in the CDR3. V shed 5 bases and J shed 1 base, with 12 bases lying between them.